These T cell receptor beta chains were read from a single sample in a study of cytomegalovirus exposure and HLA in healthy donors. Repertoires were generated with immunoSEQ multiplex PCR, while TCRdb's copy carries only in-frame clones and drops some. The table shows a few hundred thousand clones, with approximately 84% occurring only once. The sample comprised PBMCs. Receptor source: a young man in good health and CMV-seropositive. The CDR3 runs from the conserved cysteine through the conserved F or W. A D gene is named only where the DNA matches it firmly. Expanded clones are given a class, and other clones once, few, many or no size at all.

size | J | V | D | CDR3 | DNA
once | TRBJ2-1 | TRBV4-2 | . | CASSQVRAAYNEQFF | TGTGCCAGCAGCCAGGTCCGAGCCGCCTACAATGAGCAGTTCTTC
. | TRBJ2-7 | TRBV5-1 | TRBD1 | CASSPNRDRPYEQYF | TGCGCCAGCAGCCCGAACCGGGACAGGCCCTACGAGCAGTACTTC
. | TRBJ1-1 | TRBV6-5 | . | CASRRGGRGTEAFF | TGTGCCAGCAGGAGAGGGGGACGGGGCACTGAAGCTTTCTTT
. | TRBJ2-3 | TRBV5-4 | TRBD1 | CASSIGQGAWDTQYF | TGTGCCAGCAGCATTGGACAGGGGGCGTGGGATACGCAGTATTTT
. | TRBJ2-5 | TRBV6-5 | TRBD2 | CASTSGRTQETQYF | TGTGCCAGCACTAGCGGGAGGACCCAAGAGACCCAGTACTTC
. | TRBJ2-7 | TRBV27 | TRBD1 | CASRDPGQRQQYF | TGTGCCAGCAGAGATCCGGGACAGCGTCAGCAGTACTTC
once | TRBJ1-2 | TRBV28 | TRBD1 | CASTPGQGDYGYTF | TGTGCCAGCACCCCAGGACAGGGTGACTATGGCTACACCTTC
. | TRBJ2-1 | TRBV27 | TRBD2 | CASSSGRGYNEQFF | TGTGCCAGTAGCAGCGGGAGGGGTTACAATGAGCAGTTCTTC
few | TRBJ1-5 | TRBV5-6 | . | CASSRLDSNQPQHF | TGTGCCAGCAGCCGACTTGATAGCAATCAGCCCCAGCATTTT
. | TRBJ2-5 | TRBV5-1 | TRBD1 | CASSSTGGAETQYF | TGCGCCAGCAGCTCGACAGGGGGCGCGGAGACCCAGTACTTC
. | TRBJ1-5 | TRBV9 | . | CASSVGDINQPQHF | TGTGCCAGCAGCGTAGGGGACATTAATCAGCCCCAGCATTTT
. | TRBJ2-7 | TRBV11-2 | . | CATARAGGEQYF | TGTGCCACCGCACGGGCAGGAGGCGAGCAGTACTTC
. | TRBJ1-2 | TRBV2 | . | CASSETPGPITNYGYTF | TGTGCCAGCAGTGAAACCCCAGGGCCGATAACTAACTATGGCTACACCTTC
many | TRBJ2-7 | TRBV28 | TRBD2 | CASSPLVASGRGEQYF | TGTGCCAGCAGTCCCCTAGTGGCTAGCGGGAGAGGGGAGCAGTACTTC
. | TRBJ1-1 | TRBV6-5 | . | CASSSDRGLPEAFF | TGTGCCAGTTCCTCGGATCGGGGCCTACCTGAAGCTTTCTTT
few | TRBJ2-5 | TRBV5-1 | . | CASSLAQETQYF | TGCGCCAGCAGCTTGGCCCAAGAGACCCAGTACTTC
. | TRBJ2-1 | TRBV14 | TRBD2 | CASSRGLADIEQFF | TGTGCCAGCAGCCGGGGACTAGCGGATATAGAGCAGTTCTTC
once | TRBJ2-3 | TRBV15 | TRBD2 | CATSRGTSSTDTQYF | TGTGCCACCAGCAGGGGGACTAGCAGCACAGATACGCAGTATTTT
. | TRBJ2-2 | TRBV5-1 | . | CASSPGTTTGELFF | TGCGCCAGCAGTCCTGGGACGACGACCGGGGAGCTGTTTTTT
once | TRBJ2-1 | TRBV6-5 | . | CASSYSKRGEQFF | TGTGCCAGCAGTTACTCGAAACGGGGTGAGCAGTTCTTC
. | TRBJ1-1 | TRBV5-1 | TRBD1 | CASSLVGTGLSEAFF | TGCGCCAGCAGCTTGGTGGGGACAGGCCTATCTGAAGCTTTCTTT
. | TRBJ2-5 | TRBV7-3 | . | CASSLEEGETQYF | TGTGCCAGCAGCTTGGAAGAGGGGGAGACCCAGTACTTC
. | TRBJ1-2 | TRBV29-1 | . | CSVQGGGNYGYTF | TGCAGCGTCCAGGGCGGGGGCAACTATGGCTACACCTTC
. | TRBJ1-5 | TRBV18 | . | CASSRDSSSITLQHF | TGTGCCAGCTCACGAGATAGTAGCTCCATTACACTCCAGCATTTT
. | TRBJ2-7 | TRBV28 | . | CASVSQGANYYEQYF | TGTGCCAGCGTATCACAGGGAGCTAACTACTACGAGCAGTACTTC
. | TRBJ2-1 | TRBV5-4 | TRBD2 | CASSLEGGRAGDEQFF | TGTGCCAGCAGCTTGGAGGGTGGGAGGGCCGGTGATGAGCAGTTCTTC
. | TRBJ1-2 | TRBV29-1 | . | CSVEETPGGGGYTF | TGCAGCGTGGAAGAAACCCCGGGAGGGGGAGGCTACACCTTC
. | TRBJ2-4 | TRBV5-6 | TRBD2 | CASSLIGTSGTGRGIQYF | TGTGCCAGCAGCTTGATAGGGACTAGCGGGACTGGGCGCGGCATTCAGTACTTC
. | TRBJ1-2 | TRBV2 | . | CASSNGVIDGYTF | TGTGCCAGCAGTAACGGAGTGATCGATGGCTACACCTTC
. | TRBJ2-5 | TRBV7-9 | . | CASSLEARETQYF | TGTGCCAGCAGCTTAGAAGCTCGAGAGACCCAGTACTTC
. | TRBJ1-1 | TRBV29-1 | . | CSVFGGRNTEAFF | TGCAGCGTCTTCGGGGGCAGGAACACTGAAGCTTTCTTT
. | TRBJ2-5 | TRBV30 | . | CAWSAVKQETQYF | TGTGCCTGGAGTGCGGTTAAGCAAGAGACCCAGTACTTC
. | TRBJ2-7 | TRBV5-4 | TRBD2 | CASSSPPGTSDSYEQYF | TGTGCCAGCAGCTCCCCCCCGGGGACTAGCGACTCCTACGAGCAGTACTTC
. | TRBJ2-1 | TRBV6-5 | . | CASGSGYNEQFF | TGTGCCAGCGGTAGCGGCTACAATGAGCAGTTCTTC
. | TRBJ1-2 | TRBV5-1 | . | CASSPFVSNYGYTF | TGCGCCAGCAGCCCCTTTGTATCTAACTATGGCTACACCTTC
. | TRBJ1-2 | TRBV6-6 | . | CASSYGGTGNYGYTF | TGTGCCAGCAGTTACGGGGGGACGGGGAACTATGGCTACACCTTC
. | TRBJ2-7 | TRBV27 | TRBD1 | CASSPDPTGGSEQYF | TGTGCCAGCAGTCCCGACCCGACAGGGGGGTCCGAGCAGTACTTC
once | TRBJ2-7 | TRBV1 | . | CTSSPLQGTFPYEQYF | TGCACCAGCAGCCCACTTCAAGGCACATTCCCTTACGAGCAGTACTTC
. | TRBJ2-2 | TRBV7-2 | . | CASSLALAIYTPGELFF | TGTGCCAGCAGCTTAGCACTAGCTATCTATACCCCCGGGGAGCTGTTTTTT
once | TRBJ2-1 | TRBV14 | . | CASRHWAAGNEQFF | TGTGCCAGCAGGCATTGGGCGGCCGGCAATGAGCAGTTCTTC
. | TRBJ1-2 | TRBV11-2 | . | CASSLGWLRDYTF | TGTGCCAGCAGCTTAGGGTGGCTCAGGGACTACACCTTC